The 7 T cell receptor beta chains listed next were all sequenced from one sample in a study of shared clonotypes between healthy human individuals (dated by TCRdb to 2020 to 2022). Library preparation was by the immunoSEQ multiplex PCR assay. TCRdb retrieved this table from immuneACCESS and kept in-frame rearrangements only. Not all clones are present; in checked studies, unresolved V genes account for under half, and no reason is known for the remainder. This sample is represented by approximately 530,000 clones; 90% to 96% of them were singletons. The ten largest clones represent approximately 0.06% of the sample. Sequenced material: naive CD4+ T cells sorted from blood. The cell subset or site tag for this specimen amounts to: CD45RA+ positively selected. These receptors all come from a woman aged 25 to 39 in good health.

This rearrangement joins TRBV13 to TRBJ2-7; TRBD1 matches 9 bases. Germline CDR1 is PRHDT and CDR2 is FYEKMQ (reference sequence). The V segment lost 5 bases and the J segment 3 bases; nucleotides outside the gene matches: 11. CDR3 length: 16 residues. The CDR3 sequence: CASSRKPGQGLYEQYF. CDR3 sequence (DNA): TGTGCCAGCAGCCGAAAACCGGGACAGGGACTCTACGAGCAGTACTTC.

The CDR3, as DNA: TGTGCCACCAGCACCCAAGACACATGGGGACTAGCGGGAGGAAGATACGAGCAGTACTTC. It specifies CATSTQDTWGLAGGRYEQYF. The chain joins TRBV15 to TRBJ2-7, with 15 nucleotides matching TRBD2. The trim removed 4 bases at V and 4 bases at J, leaving 17 bases unmatched. CDR1 is LNHNV, CDR2 YYDKDF, per germline (reference sequence). The CDR3 loop spans 20 amino acids. The variable domain in full, with the rest retrieved from reference TRBV15 and TRBJ2-7, is DAMVIQNPRYQVTQFGKPVTLSCSQTLNHNVMYWYQQKSSQAPKLLFHYYDKDFNNEADTPDNFQSRRPNTSFCFLDIRSPGLGDTAMYLCATSTQDTWGLAGGRYEQYFGPGTRLTVT.

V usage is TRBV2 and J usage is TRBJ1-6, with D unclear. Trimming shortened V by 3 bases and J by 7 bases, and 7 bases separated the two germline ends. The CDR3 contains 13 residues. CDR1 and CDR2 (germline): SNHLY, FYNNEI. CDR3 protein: CASSDLGNSPLHF. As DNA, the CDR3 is TGTGCCAGCAGTGATCTGGGAAATTCACCCCTCCACTTT.

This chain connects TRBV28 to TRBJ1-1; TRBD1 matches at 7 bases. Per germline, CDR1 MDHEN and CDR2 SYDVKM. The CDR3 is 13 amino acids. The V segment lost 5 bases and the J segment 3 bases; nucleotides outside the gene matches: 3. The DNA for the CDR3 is TGTGCCAGCAGTATCGACAGGGACACTGAAGCTTTCTTT. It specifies CASSIDRDTEAFF.

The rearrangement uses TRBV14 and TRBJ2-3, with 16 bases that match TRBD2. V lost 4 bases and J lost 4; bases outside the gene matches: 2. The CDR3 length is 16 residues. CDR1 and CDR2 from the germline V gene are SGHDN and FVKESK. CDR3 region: CASSPGLAGGSDTQYF. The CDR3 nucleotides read TGTGCCAGCAGCCCGGGACTAGCGGGAGGGTCAGATACGCAGTATTTT.

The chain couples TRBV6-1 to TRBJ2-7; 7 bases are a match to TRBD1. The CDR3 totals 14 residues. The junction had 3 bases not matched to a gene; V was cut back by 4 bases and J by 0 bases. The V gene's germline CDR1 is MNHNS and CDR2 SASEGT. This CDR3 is CASSVDRSSYEQYF. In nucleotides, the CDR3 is TGTGCCAGCAGTGTGGACAGGAGCTCCTACGAGCAGTACTTC.

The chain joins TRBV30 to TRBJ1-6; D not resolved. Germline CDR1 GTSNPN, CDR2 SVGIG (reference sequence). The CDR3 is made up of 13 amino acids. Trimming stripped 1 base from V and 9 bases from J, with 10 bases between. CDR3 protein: CAWSGLGGSPLHF. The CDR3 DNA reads TGTGCCTGGAGTGGGCTAGGCGGTTCACCCCTCCACTTT.